The 22 T cell receptor beta chains in this list originate from one sample, sequenced in a study of identical twins (dated by TCRdb to the mid-2010s). The library was obtained by 5' RACE. The instrument given in TCRdb is Illumina HiSeq 2000. TCRdb took the public reads, trimmed them with fastp at Q25, ran MiXCR for clone calling and kept in-frame beta chains. Rows are unified per CDR3 protein, each entry keeping the most common DNA and genes. This sample lists hundreds of thousands of distinct CDR3 sequences; approximately 21% were detected once. The biggest ten clones account for approximately 4.5% of the sample. These data also formed part of another study, on T cells expressing NK-cell markers.

The specimen sequenced was PBMCs. Receptor source: a woman under 30 in good health.

This clonotype was counted only a few times. This chain connects TRBV20-1 to TRBJ2-7; TRBD1 or TRBD2 may be the D gene (5 bases each). Germline assignment: CDR1 DFQATT and CDR2 SNEGSKA (reference sequence). The V end lost 0 bases, the J end lost 7 bases, and 16 bases lay between the germline ends. This CDR3 region has 14 residues. CDR3 nucleotide sequence: TGCAGTGCTAGAGATCATGGGGGAAAGGAAGAGCAGTACTTC. This encodes CSARDHGGKEEQYF.

This clonotype occurred many times. J is TRBJ2-1 and V is TRBV29-1; no clear D gene. This CDR3 has 14 residues. The ends were cut back, 6 bases at V and 0 bases at J, with 12 bases in the middle. Germline CDR1 and CDR2: SQVTM and ANQGSEA. For the CDR3, the DNA is TGCAGCGTGGACGACGCCGGCTCCTACAATGAGCAGTTCTTC. This sequence encodes CSVDDAGSYNEQFF.

The V call is TRBV29-1, the J call TRBJ1-1, with D uncertain. V gave up 7 bases and J gave up 1 base, with 16 bases separating them. The CDR3 extends over 14 amino acids. Germline assignment: CDR1 SQVTM and CDR2 ANQGSEA. CDR3 nucleotide sequence: TGCAGCGCCCGAAGAGGAGAGAGGAACACTGAAGCTTTCTTT. This gives the protein CSARRGERNTEAFF.

The chain couples TRBV5-1 to TRBJ2-7; 7 nucleotides align to TRBD2. This CDR3 contains 14 residues. In germline, CDR1 is SGHRS, CDR2 YFSETQ. Trimming took 4 bases from V and 3 from J; bases not matched to a gene: 7. CDR3 coding DNA: TGCGCCAGCAGCGTCGGACTAGTAGGCTACGAGCAGTACTTC. This gives the protein CASSVGLVGYEQYF.

This clonotype was seen more than once but under ten times. V usage is TRBV7-6 and J usage is TRBJ2-3, with 13 bases that match TRBD2. The trim removed 5 bases at V and 3 bases at J, leaving 5 bases unmatched. The germline V gene encodes CDR1 SGHVS and CDR2 FNYEAQ. The CDR3 extends over 16 amino acids. Written as DNA, the CDR3 is TGTGCCAGCAGCCCGGGACTAGCGGGATATACAGATACGCAGTATTTT. Its protein is CASSPGLAGYTDTQYF.

The table lists this clonotype with a count of one. Its ends do not fully match the called genes, so a read error is possible. V is TRBV12-3 or TRBV12-4 and J is TRBJ2-2; TRBD2 agrees at 9 bases. The CDR3 extends over 15 amino acids. In nucleotides, the CDR3 is TGTGCCAGCAGGTTAGCGGGAGCAAACACCGGGGAGCTGTTTTTT. Translated: CASRLAGANTGELFF.

The genes are TRBV21-1 and TRBJ2-7; TRBD1 was called by the table and not checked on the DNA. TRBV21-1 is given as a pseudogene. This CDR3 spans 13 amino acids. The CDR3 coding sequence is TGTGCCAGCAAAAACGGACGGGACTACGAGCAGTACTTC. Translation gives CASKNGRDYEQYF.

This clonotype was counted ten times or more. This sequence joins TRBV11-2 and TRBJ2-7, with D unclear. This CDR3 is 13 amino acids long. The V and J ends lost 5 bases and 3 bases respectively, with 11 bases between them. In germline, CDR1 is SGHAT, CDR2 FQNNGV. The CDR3 bases are TGTGCCAGCAGCAATCCCTCCATCTACGAGCAGTACTTC. It specifies CASSNPSIYEQYF.

This clonotype has just a few counts. The chain is built from TRBV29-1 and TRBJ1-1; D might be TRBD1 (5 bases). Germline V gene lookup returns CDR1 SQVTM and CDR2 ANQGSEA. V was pared by 3 bases and J by 1 base, with 9 bases between. CDR3 length: 13 residues. The CDR3 sequence: CSVDAGANTEAFF. Written as DNA, the CDR3 is TGCAGCGTTGATGCTGGGGCGAACACTGAAGCTTTCTTT.

V gene TRBV9 combines with J gene TRBJ1-4; D unresolved. CDR3 size: 13 residues. Per the germline V gene, CDR1 is SGDLS and CDR2 is YYNGEE. V was clipped by 0 bases and J by 4 bases, with 4 bases between them. The CDR3 loop reads CASSVASNEKLFF. The CDR3 nucleotides read TGTGCCAGCAGCGTAGCAAGTAATGAAAAACTGTTTTTT.

This clonotype was detected ten times or more. The CDR3 loop reads CAISESAGEQPQHF. The CDR3 region has the DNA TGTGCCATCAGTGAGTCAGCAGGGGAGCAGCCCCAGCATTTT. The rearrangement uses TRBV10-3 and TRBJ1-5; possible D gene TRBD1, 6 bases. The germline V and J ends were trimmed by 0 bases and 7 bases, with 10 bases remaining between them. Germline CDR1 reads ENHRY; CDR2 reads SYGVKD. The CDR3 has 14 residues.

This chain uses TRBV20-1 with TRBJ2-1; D not resolved. This CDR3 is 12 amino acids long. In germline, CDR1 is DFQATT, CDR2 SNEGSKA (reference sequence). Trimming shortened V by 5 bases and J by 5 bases, and 10 bases separated the two germline ends. Written as DNA, the CDR3 is TGCAGTGCTCCCGACCTCCACAATGAGCAGTTCTTC. Residues: CSAPDLHNEQFF.

This clonotype was detected a few times. The V gene is TRBV5-6, the J gene TRBJ1-2; D is unresolved. The ends were cut back, 3 bases at V and 7 bases at J, with 19 bases in the middle. This CDR3 spans 15 amino acids. Germline V gene data show CDR1 as SGHDT and CDR2 as YYEEEE. In nucleotides, the CDR3 is TGTGCCAGCAGCTCCCTAAGAGAGGGATCGATTGGCTACACCTTC. Translating it yields CASSSLREGSIGYTF.

This clonotype was detected only once. DNA for the CDR3: TGTGCCACCAGCGATCCTACCCACCGACGGGATACGCAGTATTTT. It is translated as CATSDPTHRRDTQYF. The J gene is TRBJ2-3, the V gene TRBV15; D unclear. The ends were cut back, 5 bases at V and 6 bases at J, with 18 bases in the middle. The CDR3 runs to 15 residues. The germline gives CDR1 LNHNV, CDR2 YYDKDF (reference sequence). Full variable domain (rest looked up from reference TRBV15 and TRBJ2-3): DAMVIQNPRYQVTQFGKPVTLSCSQTLNHNVMYWYQQKSSQAPKLLFHYYDKDFNNEADTPDNFQSRRPNTSFCFLDIRSPGLGDTAMYLCATSDPTHRRDTQYFGPGTRLTVL.

The chain carries TRBV2 and TRBJ2-5, with D maybe TRBD1 (7 bases). CDR1 SNHLY and CDR2 FYNNEI come from the germline V gene. CDR3 length: 12 amino acids. V lost 10 bases and J lost 3, with 12 bases in between. CDR3 coding DNA: TGTGCCAACAGCAGGGGGGAAGAGACCCAGTACTTC. Its translation: CANSRGEETQYF.

This clonotype has a handful of counts. The J gene is TRBJ1-1, the V gene TRBV29-1; D call uncertain. CDR1 is SQVTM and CDR2 is ANQGSEA in the germline V gene. Trimming pared 6 bases from V and 5 bases from J, leaving 10 bases between. This CDR3 is 11 amino acids long. The CDR3 is CSVAKVTEAFF. For the CDR3, the DNA is TGCAGCGTCGCCAAGGTGACTGAAGCTTTCTTT.

The rearrangement uses TRBV14 and TRBJ2-1; 9 bases map to TRBD2. Trimming cost V 7 bases and J 7 bases; bases outside gene matches: 11. CDR3 length equals 15 residues. Germline CDR1 is SGHDN and CDR2 is FVKESK. CDR3 in amino acids: CASNPLAGLMNEQFF. DNA of the CDR3: TGTGCCAGCAACCCCCTAGCGGGACTAATGAATGAGCAGTTCTTC.

The rearrangement joins TRBV2 to TRBJ1-4, with D possibly matching TRBD1 (5 bases). V was trimmed by 6 bases and J by 4 bases, leaving 9 bases between them. The CDR3 extends over 13 amino acids. Germline lookup yields CDR1 SNHLY and CDR2 FYNNEI. CDR3 loop: CASRTVLNEKLFF. The CDR3 DNA follows: TGTGCCAGCAGGACAGTACTTAATGAAAAACTGTTTTTT.

This clonotype was seen more than once but under ten times. The chain is built from TRBV23-1 and TRBJ2-1; possible D gene TRBD2, 6 bases. TRBV23-1 is marked as an open reading frame, function uncertain. This CDR3 has 21 amino acids. V dropped 0 bases and J dropped 5 bases, with 29 bases sitting between them. The CDR3 bases are TGCGCCAGCAGTCAATCCGGCAGCCAACGGAGTTCTGCGGGGCGCCACAATGAGCAGTTCTTC. This codes for CASSQSGSQRSSAGRHNEQFF.

The V and J genes are TRBV5-1 and TRBJ2-6, with 8 nucleotides matching TRBD1. The V gene's germline CDR1 is SGHRS and CDR2 YFSETQ. The CDR3 totals 19 residues. V shed 3 bases, J shed 0 bases, and the junction held 11 bases outside the gene matches. The CDR3 DNA reads as TGCGCCAGCAGCTACCTATGGACAGGGCGAAGCTCTGGGGCCAACGTCCTGACTTTC. Its translation: CASSYLWTGRSSGANVLTF.

In this sample, this clonotype turned up once. V usage is TRBV27 and J usage is TRBJ1-3; D gene unclear. Trimming removed 2 bases from V and 0 bases from J, with 8 bases in between. The CDR3 consists of 15 residues. Germline CDR1 reads MNHEY; CDR2 reads SMNVEV (reference sequence). CDR3 DNA: TGTGCCAGCAGTTTAACAGCCGCCTCTGGAAACACCATATATTTT. Translating gives CASSLTAASGNTIYF.

The chain is built from TRBV3-1 and TRBJ2-1, with a weak D call TRBD2 (6 bases). The CDR3 runs to 16 residues. With 3 bases removed from V and 7 bases from J, the gap between germline ends came to 19 bases. Per the germline V gene, CDR1 is LGHDT and CDR2 is YNNKEL (reference sequence). CDR3 nucleotides: TGTGCCAGCAGCCAGGGAGGTCGGAAGGGACGGAATGAGCAGTTCTTC. It codes for CASSQGGRKGRNEQFF.